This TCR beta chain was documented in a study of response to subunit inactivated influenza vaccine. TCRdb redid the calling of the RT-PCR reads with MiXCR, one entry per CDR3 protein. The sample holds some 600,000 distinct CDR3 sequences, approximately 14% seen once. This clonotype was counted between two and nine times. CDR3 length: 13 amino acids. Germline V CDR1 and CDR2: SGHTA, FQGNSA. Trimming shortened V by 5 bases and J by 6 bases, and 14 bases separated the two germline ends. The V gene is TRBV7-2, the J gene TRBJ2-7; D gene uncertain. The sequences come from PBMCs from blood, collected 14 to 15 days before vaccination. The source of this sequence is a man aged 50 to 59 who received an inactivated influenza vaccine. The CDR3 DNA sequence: TGTGCCAGCAGCGCACGGCAAAAGGGCGAGCAGTACTTC. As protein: CASSARQKGEQYF. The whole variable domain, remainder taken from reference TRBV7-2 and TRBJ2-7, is GAGVSQSPSNKVTEKGKDVELRCDPISGHTALYWYRQSLGQGLEFLIYFQGNSAPDKSGLPSDRFSAERTGGSVSTLTIQRTQQEDSAVYLCASSARQKGEQYFGPGTRLTVT.